Listed below are T cell receptor beta chains from one sample, sequenced in a study of memory CD4+ T cells and cytomegalovirus serostatus. Some clones are missing from TCRdb's copy, which holds only in-frame ones; the method was immunoSEQ multiplex PCR. The data contain 65,000 to 95,000 clones, approximately 84% of them singletons. Source material: memory CD4+ T cells from blood. The source of these receptors is an adult in good health and CMV-seronegative. CDR3s include the opening cysteine and the closing phenylalanine or tryptophan. A D gene is named only where the DNA matches it firmly.

V gene,D gene,CDR3 protein
TRBV4-1,NA,CASSHGTGYEQYF
TRBV7-2,TRBD2,CASSLVGGQETQYF
TRBV7-8,NA,CASSFSRVEEQFF
TRBV7-3,NA,CASSSGRNTEAFF
TRBV7-2,TRBD2,CASSPVGLAQETQYF
TRBV29-1,TRBD1,CSVQGGADEKLFF
TRBV6-6,TRBD2,CASSWTSGSSYEQYF
TRBV7-2,NA,CASSLYIPPYEQYF
TRBV10-3,NA,CAISDMPSALHF
TRBV7-9,NA,CASSSRVNTEAFF
TRBV2,NA,CASNAGGFNQPQHF
TRBV28,NA,CASSPQGPDEQYF
TRBV7-2,NA,CASSPDRGAGIYEQYF
TRBV19,TRBD1,CASTATRTGTPDTQYF
TRBV2,TRBD1,CATWDRGRRGTEAFF
TRBV11-2,NA,CASSRIQVFGTEAFF
TRBV7-2,NA,CASTRTSRNEKLFF
TRBV10-2,NA,CASSEKGGYGYTF
TRBV2,NA,CASSRDAALAEKLFF
TRBV19,NA,CASTNRAGVSNQPQHF
TRBV4-3,NA,CASSQERGAFEQFF
TRBV5-6,TRBD2,CASSFPTSGGRQFF
TRBV19,NA,CASSTLRGGTEAFF
TRBV5-1,NA,CASSLDNGQWGGLFF
TRBV7-3,TRBD1,CASSQWGQASSYNSPLHF
TRBV4-1,NA,CASSVSAGRSVYEQYF
TRBV7-2,NA,CASSLDLGLNQPQHF
TRBV18,TRBD1,CASSPETGDHVGYTF
TRBV5-1,NA,CASRPDLRGAPLHF
TRBV7-2,NA,CASSLELSTDTQYF
TRBV7-8,NA,CASSLATRGSSTDTQYF
TRBV2,NA,CASSGTVFGYTF
TRBV2,NA,CASGRKLFF
TRBV6-1,TRBD1,CASSEASGTGGYGYTF
TRBV5-5,NA,CASSLEGGRWAMGQYF
TRBV2,NA,CASRGSGRGYTF
TRBV9,NA,CASSPTGREQYF
TRBV5-4,TRBD2,CASRGGLAGGPGETQYF
TRBV10-1,NA,CARRWAPANYGYTF
TRBV30,NA,CAWTATILETQYF
TRBV5-1,NA,CASSLGGGRFFPTDTQYF
TRBV18,NA,CASSPPGSGRAAYEQYF
TRBV5-1,TRBD1,CASSLRTGETQYF
TRBV10-1,TRBD2,CASTLEAGGPHQETQYF
TRBV7-2,NA,CASSLHGGAGTDTQYF